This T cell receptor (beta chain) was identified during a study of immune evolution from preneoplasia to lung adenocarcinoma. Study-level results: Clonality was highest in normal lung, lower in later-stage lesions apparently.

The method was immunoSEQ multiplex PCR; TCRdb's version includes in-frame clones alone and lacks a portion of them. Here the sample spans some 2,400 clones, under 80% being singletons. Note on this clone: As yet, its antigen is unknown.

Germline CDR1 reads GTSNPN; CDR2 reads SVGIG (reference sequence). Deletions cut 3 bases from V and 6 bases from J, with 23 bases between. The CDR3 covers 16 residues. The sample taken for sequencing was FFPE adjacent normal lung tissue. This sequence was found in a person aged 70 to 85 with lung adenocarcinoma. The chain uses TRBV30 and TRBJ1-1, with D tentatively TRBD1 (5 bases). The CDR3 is CAWSLRQGMSSAEAFF. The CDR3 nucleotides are TGTGCCTGGAGCCTAAGGCAGGGTATGTCTTCAGCTGAAGCTTTCTTT.